These 32 T cell receptor beta chains came from one sample sequenced in a study of early T cells in non-severe SARS-CoV-2 infection. One entry per CDR3 protein, called by TCRdb with MiXCR from the 5' RACE reads. This table has about 77,000 distinct CDR3 sequences, more than 4% appearing once. The starting material was whole blood, obtained at baseline. These receptors all come from an adult who was a healthcare worker with PCR-confirmed SARS-CoV-2 infection or an uninfected control (not recorded which).

The chain has TRBV20-1 and TRBJ2-2; TRBD2 aligns across 9 bases. CDR1 and CDR2 from the germline V gene are DFQATT and SNEGSKA (reference sequence). CDR3 length equals 15 residues. The V and J ends lost 1 base and 6 bases, in that order; junction bases with no gene match: 6. The CDR3 loop reads CSARGASGVAGELFF. In DNA, the CDR3 is TGCAGTGCTAGAGGGGCTAGCGGGGTTGCCGGGGAGCTGTTTTTT.

This clonotype occurred many times. Germline and junction disagree at one end, which may indicate a read error. The chain has TRBV6-1 and TRBJ1-1; D perhaps matches TRBD1 (6 bases). Germline V lookup: CDR1 MNHNS, CDR2 SASEGT. This CDR3 comprises 15 residues. Here the CDR3 reads CASGDSGTLNTEAFF. DNA for the CDR3: TGTGCCAGCGGTGACTCCGGGACACTGAACACTGAAGCTTTCTTT.

This clonotype was observed many times. V gene TRBV20-1 combines with J gene TRBJ1-2, with D uncertain. Trimming cost V 4 bases and J 4 bases, with 13 bases left between them. Germline CDR1 DFQATT, CDR2 SNEGSKA (reference sequence). The CDR3 covers 13 residues. The CDR3: CSAIWEGTYGYTF. The DNA of the CDR3 is TGCAGTGCTATCTGGGAGGGAACCTATGGCTACACCTTC.

This clonotype has more than one count but fewer than ten. The V gene is TRBV7-9, the J gene TRBJ1-5; D remains unclear. Trimming left V 3 bases short and J 5 bases short, with 8 bases between. Germline CDR1 reads SEHNR; CDR2 reads FQNEAQ (reference sequence). The CDR3 has 13 residues. CDR3 coding DNA: TGTGCCAGCAGCTTCGATAGGGATCAGCCCCAGCATTTT. This gives the protein CASSFDRDQPQHF.

This clonotype was found many times. This chain uses TRBV20-1 with TRBJ1-5, with D possibly being TRBD1 (6 bases). V was cut by 3 bases and J by 2 bases, with 14 bases left in between. CDR1 DFQATT and CDR2 SNEGSKA come from the germline V gene (reference sequence). CDR3 size: 15 residues. In nucleotides, the CDR3 is TGCAGTGCTAGCCCCGGGGGGCTTGGCAATCAGCCCCAGCATTTT. Its translation: CSASPGGLGNQPQHF.

This chain joins TRBV3-1 and TRBJ2-5; D is possibly TRBD1 (6 bases). The CDR3 has 16 amino acids. V lost 0 bases to trimming and J lost 7 bases, with 18 bases between them. The germline gives CDR1 LGHDT, CDR2 YNNKEL (reference sequence). The CDR3 DNA reads as TGTGCCAGCAGCCAAGATCAGATGATTAAGACAGGGACCCAGTACTTC. Translated: CASSQDQMIKTGTQYF.

This clonotype was counted at least ten times. The rearrangement links TRBV12-3 or TRBV12-4 to TRBJ2-1; no reliable D call. CDR3 length: 13 residues. Trimming shortened V by 4 bases and J by 4 bases, and 8 bases separated the two germline ends. The CDR3 protein is CASSSGSYNEQFF. For the CDR3, the DNA is TGTGCCAGCAGTTCCGGGTCGTACAATGAGCAGTTCTTC.

This clonotype was recorded at least ten times. The V gene is TRBV6-5, the J gene TRBJ1-6, with no clear D. CDR1 and CDR2 from the germline V gene are MNHEY and SVGAGI. With 5 bases removed from V and 7 bases from J, the gap between germline ends came to 6 bases. The CDR3 totals 12 residues. CDR3 region: CASSRQNSPLHF. The CDR3 nucleotides are TGTGCCAGCAGTAGACAAAATTCACCCCTCCACTTT.

This clonotype was seen many times. V is TRBV20-1 and J is TRBJ2-1, with D perhaps TRBD1 or TRBD2 (5 bases each). This CDR3 region has 15 residues. V was shortened by 5 bases and J by 4 bases, with 18 bases between the two germline ends. The V gene's germline CDR1 is DFQATT and CDR2 SNEGSKA (reference sequence). The CDR3 here is CSAGEGRLDYNEQFF. The CDR3 DNA is TGCAGTGCTGGTGAGGGGCGTCTAGATTACAATGAGCAGTTCTTC.

This clonotype has at least ten counts. The chain combines TRBV27 with TRBJ2-7; D gene uncertain. Deletions cut 5 bases from V and 9 bases from J, with 23 bases between. The CDR3 has 15 amino acids. Germline lookup yields CDR1 MNHEY and CDR2 SMNVEV (reference sequence). The CDR3 bases are TGTGCCAGCAGTCCGACTCCCCTGCCAGATTGGGGGCAGTACTTC. This encodes CASSPTPLPDWGQYF.

The chain carries TRBV4-1 and TRBJ2-2; D call uncertain. CDR1 and CDR2 from the germline V gene are MGHRA and YSYEKL. The length of the CDR3 is 13 residues. The V gene lost 3 bases and the J gene lost 1 base, with 3 bases spanning the gap. CDR3: CASSHRNTGELFF. The CDR3 DNA is TGCGCCAGCAGCCACAGGAACACCGGGGAGCTGTTTTTT.

This clonotype occurred many times. The chain is built from TRBV6-6 and TRBJ2-7; maybe TRBD1 (6 bases). CDR3 length: 14 residues. Germline values: CDR1 MNHNY, CDR2 SVGAGI (reference sequence). The V and J ends lost 5 bases and 3 bases respectively, with 14 bases between them. CDR3 loop: CASSAPGHNYEQYF. DNA of the CDR3: TGTGCCAGCAGTGCGCCGGGACATAACTACGAGCAGTACTTC.

This clonotype came up a few times. V is TRBV7-9 and J is TRBJ1-2; no firm D call. CDR1 is SEHNR, CDR2 FQNEAQ, per germline (reference sequence). V was clipped by 2 bases and J by 2 bases, with 12 bases between them. The CDR3 loop spans 15 amino acids. Written as DNA, the CDR3 is TGTGCCAGCAGCTTACGGGTCCAGGAGAACTATGGCTACACCTTC. Protein sequence: CASSLRVQENYGYTF.

Ten or more counts support this clonotype. The chain has TRBV12-5 and TRBJ1-5; possibly TRBD1 for D (6 bases). Germline CDR1 reads LGHNT; CDR2 reads FRNRAP. V shed 6 bases and J shed 1 base, with 13 bases lying between them. The CDR3 has 15 residues. The CDR3 nucleotides are TGTGCTAGTGGCCGAGGCCAGGGGAGCAATCAGCCCCAGCATTTT. Its protein product is CASGRGQGSNQPQHF.

This clonotype turned up a few times. J is TRBJ2-7 and V is TRBV4-2; D remains ambiguous. With 0 bases removed from V and 3 bases from J, the gap between germline ends came to 9 bases. In germline, CDR1 is LGHNA, CDR2 YNFKEQ. This CDR3 region has 14 residues. CDR3 nucleotide sequence: TGTGCCAGCAGCCAAGATCTATCAGTCTACGAGCAGTACTTC. Protein: CASSQDLSVYEQYF.

This clonotype has just one count. The chain combines TRBV18 with TRBJ2-7; 7 bases are a match to TRBD1. J gave up 0 bases and V 4 bases, and 6 bases lay outside the gene matches. This CDR3 spans 15 amino acids. Germline CDR1 is KGHSH and CDR2 is LQKENI. CDR3 sequence reads: CASSQFRDSSYEQYF. The CDR3 DNA reads TGTGCCAGCTCACAATTCCGGGACAGCTCCTACGAGCAGTACTTC.

This clonotype was seen many times. The DNA for the CDR3 is TGTGCCAGCAGGGCCGGGGGCCACACTGAAAAACTGTTTTTT. Amino acid sequence: CASRAGGHTEKLFF. The genes are TRBV28 and TRBJ1-4; maybe TRBD1 (6 bases). V was cut by 6 bases and J by 7 bases, with 15 bases left in between. Germline CDR1 MDHEN, CDR2 SYDVKM. The CDR3 is 14 residues long.

This clonotype came up many times. The chain uses TRBV18 and TRBJ1-1; 12 bases are shared with TRBD1. V was clipped by 6 bases and J by 7 bases; unmatched bases: 12. The CDR3 spans 16 residues. Germline assignment: CDR1 KGHSH and CDR2 LQKENI. In nucleotides, the CDR3 is TGTGCCAGCTCCATGGGGACAGGGGGCGCGGGAGGTGAAGCTTTCTTT. It encodes CASSMGTGGAGGEAFF.

This clonotype was recorded at least ten times. Sequence at one end of the junction differs from germline and may be a read error. The V and J genes are TRBV27 and TRBJ1-5, with D uncertain. The germline CDR1 and CDR2 sequences are MNHEY and SMNVEV (reference sequence). The CDR3 sequence is 14 residues long. CDR3 sequence reads: CSSSYTGINQPQHF. For the CDR3, the DNA is TGTTCCAGCAGTTATACCGGGATCAATCAGCCCCAGCATTTT.

This clonotype showed up many times. V and J are TRBV6-6 and TRBJ1-4, with 8 bases lining up with TRBD1. The CDR3 sequence is 14 residues long. Unmatched junction bases numbered 4, after V lost 6 bases and J lost 4 bases. The germline CDR1 and CDR2 sequences are MNHNY and SVGAGI (reference sequence). This CDR3 is CASRTGQDNEKLFF. The CDR3 DNA reads TGTGCCAGCAGAACGGGACAGGATAATGAAAAACTGTTTTTT.

This chain links TRBV7-3 with TRBJ1-1; the D is unclear. Germline CDR1 SGHTA, CDR2 FQGTGA. The germline V and J ends were trimmed by 4 bases and 1 base, with 7 bases remaining between them. The CDR3 length is 13 residues. CDR3 loop: CASSSDPNTEAFF. The CDR3 region has the DNA TGTGCCAGCAGCTCGGACCCGAACACTGAAGCTTTCTTT.

This clonotype has just a few counts. V and J are TRBV29-1 and TRBJ2-3, with D possibly being TRBD1 or TRBD2 (5 bases each). Germline CDR1 is SQVTM and CDR2 is ANQGSEA. The length of the CDR3 is 12 residues. V lost 6 bases to trimming and J lost 4 bases, with 11 bases between them. CDR3 residues: CSVAGAPDTQYF. The CDR3 coding sequence is TGCAGCGTCGCCGGGGCCCCAGATACGCAGTATTTT.

This clonotype was detected a few times. This chain uses TRBV11-1 with TRBJ1-1; tentative D call: TRBD1 (6 bases). Germline V gives CDR1 SGHAT, CDR2 FQDESV (reference sequence). Trimming shortened V by 0 bases and J by 4 bases, and 12 bases separated the two germline ends. The CDR3 runs 15 residues. The CDR3 here is CASSLARGPSTEAFF. In DNA form, the CDR3 reads TGTGCCAGCAGCTTAGCACGGGGGCCGAGCACTGAAGCTTTCTTT.

This clonotype showed up just a few times. The chain combines TRBV3-1 with TRBJ2-7; the match to TRBD1 covers 7 bases. This CDR3 comprises 14 residues. Germline loops: CDR1 LGHDT, CDR2 YNNKEL (reference sequence). Unmatched junction bases numbered 6, after V lost 4 bases and J lost 3 bases. CDR3 sequence reads: CASSPRQGFYEQYF. In nucleotides, the CDR3 is TGTGCCAGCAGCCCCCGACAGGGCTTCTACGAGCAGTACTTC.

This clonotype was counted at least ten times. CDR3 protein: CSVTGGWSNQPQHF. The DNA for the CDR3 is TGCAGTGTTACAGGGGGCTGGAGCAATCAGCCCCAGCATTTT. V and J are TRBV20-1 and TRBJ1-5, with 9 bases aligning to TRBD1. The CDR3 length is 14 residues. CDR1 is DFQATT and CDR2 is SNEGSKA in the germline V gene (reference sequence). V shed 7 bases, J shed 1 base, and the junction held 5 bases outside the gene matches.

The chain uses TRBV12-3 or TRBV12-4 and TRBJ2-5; 7 bases are a match to TRBD2. The V gene end was trimmed by 3 bases and the J gene end by 3 bases; junction bases not matched to a gene: 4. The CDR3 is 14 residues long. The CDR3 is CASSFSLAEETQYF. The CDR3 DNA reads as TGTGCCAGCAGTTTTTCCCTAGCGGAAGAGACCCAGTACTTC.

The CDR3 reads CSVEGTANEQFF. In DNA, the CDR3 is TGCAGCGTTGAAGGGACTGCAAATGAGCAGTTCTTC. This chain links TRBV29-1 with TRBJ2-1; the D gene is possibly TRBD2 (5 bases). The V end was cut by 1 base, the J end by 7 bases, with 8 bases between. Germline CDR1 SQVTM, CDR2 ANQGSEA. The CDR3 covers 12 residues.

J is TRBJ2-2 and V is TRBV7-3; D remains ambiguous. Germline CDR1 and CDR2: SGHTA and FQGTGA. Trimming shortened V by 4 bases and J by 7 bases, and 13 bases separated the two germline ends. This CDR3 contains 14 residues. This chain's CDR3 is CASSSNRQHGELFF. The CDR3 bases are TGTGCCAGCAGCTCTAATCGGCAGCACGGGGAGCTGTTTTTT.

This clonotype was recorded at least ten times. This chain uses TRBV18 with TRBJ2-1; no reliable D call. Deletions cut 8 bases from V and 5 bases from J, with 22 bases between. Germline V lookup: CDR1 KGHSH, CDR2 LQKENI. The CDR3 contains 16 residues. The CDR3 DNA is TGTGCCAGCCAACCACAAGCCAGGAGTCAACACAATGAGCAGTTCTTC. Translation: CASQPQARSQHNEQFF.

The chain links TRBV13 to TRBJ2-2; D is unresolved. Germline V lookup: CDR1 PRHDT, CDR2 FYEKMQ (reference sequence). Trimming pared 0 bases from V and 3 bases from J, leaving 5 bases between. The CDR3 runs 14 residues. CDR3 nucleotide sequence: TGTGCCAGCAGCTTAGGGGGATACACCGGGGAGCTGTTTTTT. Residues: CASSLGGYTGELFF.

The genes are TRBV15 and TRBJ1-1, with TRBD1 matching 10 bases. Germline trimming cut 5 bases from V and 11 bases from J; bases unmatched to any gene: 11. Germline V gene data show CDR1 as LNHNV and CDR2 as YYDKDF (reference sequence). This CDR3 comprises 14 residues. CDR3 coding DNA: TGTGCCACCAGCTCCCTAACGACAGGGGGCATGGCTTTCTTT. It codes for CATSSLTTGGMAFF.

This clonotype has ten or more counts. V gene TRBV7-9 combines with J gene TRBJ2-3; D is perhaps TRBD1 (6 bases). The CDR3 loop spans 14 amino acids. Germline values: CDR1 SEHNR, CDR2 FQNEAQ (reference sequence). V lost 6 bases, J lost 0 bases, and 10 bases lay in between. The CDR3: CASSRGGSTDTQYF. CDR3 nucleotides: TGTGCCAGCAGTCGAGGGGGTAGCACAGATACGCAGTATTTT.